The rows below give T cell receptor beta chains drawn from one sample of a study of OX40 agonist ivuxolimab in advanced cancers. TCRdb keeps only in-frame clones here, not all; method: immunoSEQ multiplex PCR. The sample carries 65,000 to 80,000 clones, roughly 80% recorded once. The sample was CD4+ or CD8+ T cells sorted from blood, taken in a trial of the OX40 agonist ivuxolimab. These receptor sequences come from an adult with an advanced solid tumor such as melanoma, head and neck, liver or kidney cancer. CDR3s include the opening cysteine and the closing phenylalanine or tryptophan. The D gene is left open where the match is weak. Clone sizes are given selectively: once, few, many, or a class where the clone is expanded.

CDR3 protein	CDR3 DNA	clone size	D gene	V gene	J gene
CASSSQGPYSGNTIYF	TGTGCCAGTAGTTCCCAGGGGCCCTACTCTGGAAACACCATATATTTT	NA	NA	TRBV19	TRBJ1-3
CASSPRTMNTEAFF	TGTGCCAGTAGTCCCAGGACTATGAACACTGAAGCTTTCTTT	NA	NA	TRBV19	TRBJ1-1
CASSLVRQTNTEAFF	TGTGCCAGCAGCTTAGTCCGGCAGACGAACACTGAAGCTTTCTTT	NA	NA	TRBV7-3	TRBJ1-1
CASSEGEGSYNSPLHF	TGTGCCAGCAGTGAGGGAGAAGGCTCCTATAATTCACCCCTCCACTTT	NA	NA	TRBV2	TRBJ1-6
CASTPDGLLGTEAFF	TGTGCCAGCACCCCTGATGGGCTTCTGGGCACTGAAGCTTTCTTT	NA	NA	TRBV5-4	TRBJ1-1
CASSSLFAGGPNEQFF	TGTGCCAGCAGCTCCCTCTTTGCGGGGGGCCCGAATGAGCAGTTCTTC	once	TRBD2	TRBV7-6	TRBJ2-1
CASSLTGADTQYF	TGTGCCAGCAGTTTGACAGGGGCAGATACGCAGTATTTT	NA	TRBD1	TRBV27	TRBJ2-3
CASSDAGRSLFF	TGTGCCAGCAGTGATGCGGGCAGGTCGCTGTTTTTT	NA	NA	TRBV2	TRBJ2-2
CASSGGGHHQETQYF	TGTGCCAGCAGTGGAGGGGGACACCACCAAGAGACCCAGTACTTC	NA	NA	TRBV2	TRBJ2-5
CAWRPGHLSYEQYF	TGTGCCTGGAGGCCGGGACACCTCTCCTACGAGCAGTACTTC	NA	NA	TRBV30	TRBJ2-7
CATSRDLREEGYTF	TGTGCCACCAGCAGAGATTTGCGGGAAGAGGGCTACACCTTC	NA	NA	TRBV15	TRBJ1-2
CASSYNGIGNQPQHF	TGTGCCAGCAGTTACAACGGGATTGGCAATCAGCCCCAGCATTTT	NA	NA	TRBV6-5	TRBJ1-5
CSGWAGGKTGVTEAFF	TGCAGCGGCTGGGCCGGGGGAAAGACAGGAGTCACTGAAGCTTTCTTT	NA	NA	TRBV29-1	TRBJ1-1
CASSLRTGLSGYGYTF	TGTGCCAGCAGTTTGAGGACAGGGCTTTCAGGATATGGCTACACCTTC	NA	TRBD1	TRBV28	TRBJ1-2
CATSISGTGDQPQHF	TGTGCCACCAGCATCTCCGGGACAGGGGATCAGCCCCAGCATTTT	NA	TRBD1	TRBV15	TRBJ1-5
CASSLAGSSEEQYF	TGTGCCAGCAGTTTGGCCGGGTCAAGTGAGGAGCAGTACTTC	NA	NA	TRBV27	TRBJ2-5
CASSPGGGSSYEQYF	TGTGCCAGCAGCCCCGGGGGGGGCAGTTCCTACGAGCAGTACTTC	NA	TRBD2	TRBV5-4	TRBJ2-7
CASSSGTDTYQPQHF	TGTGCCAGCAGTTCGGGGACAGACACTTATCAGCCCCAGCATTTT	NA	TRBD1	TRBV28	TRBJ1-5
CASSWQSGSPYEQYF	TGCGCCAGCAGCTGGCAAAGCGGGAGCCCCTACGAGCAGTACTTC	NA	TRBD2	TRBV5-1	TRBJ2-7
CASSLTVKETQYF	TGTGCCAGCAGCTTGACTGTAAAAGAGACCCAGTACTTC	NA	NA	TRBV5-5	TRBJ2-5
CASSKRLGVLKNIQYF	TGTGCCAGCAGCAAAAGGTTGGGGGTACTCAAAAACATTCAGTACTTC	NA	NA	TRBV21-1	TRBJ2-4
CATSREAGGYGYTF	TGTGCCACCAGCAGAGAAGCAGGGGGGTACGGCTACACCTTC	NA	TRBD1	TRBV15	TRBJ1-2
CASGPSRPWEQYF	TGTGCCAGTGGACCCTCCCGGCCGTGGGAGCAGTACTTC	NA	NA	TRBV11-2	TRBJ2-7
CASSVGQGAYNEQFF	TGTGCCAGCAGCGTGGGACAGGGGGCTTATAATGAGCAGTTCTTC	NA	TRBD1	TRBV9	TRBJ2-1
CASSSEGTLVFEQYF	TGTGCCAGCAGCTCGGAAGGGACCCTGGTTTTTGAGCAGTACTTC	NA	NA	TRBV5-4	TRBJ2-7
CASSPGLGDEQFF	TGTGCCAGCTCACCGGGGTTGGGGGATGAGCAGTTCTTC	NA	NA	TRBV18	TRBJ2-1
CASSKLQGEDTQYF	TGCGCCAGCAGCAAACTACAGGGGGAAGATACGCAGTATTTT	once	TRBD1	TRBV4-1	TRBJ2-3
CASSRSSGNTIYF	TGTGCCAGCAGCAGGAGCTCTGGAAACACCATATATTTT	NA	NA	TRBV9	TRBJ1-3
CASSIVERQGAGYTF	TGTGCCAGTAGTATAGTCGAGAGACAGGGGGCCGGCTACACCTTC	NA	TRBD1	TRBV19	TRBJ1-2
CASSMGLAGGEQFF	TGTGCCAGCAGCATGGGACTAGCGGGAGGTGAGCAGTTCTTC	NA	TRBD2	TRBV7-6	TRBJ2-1
CGWTEAFF	TGTGGTTGGACTGAAGCTTTCTTT	NA	NA	TRBV10-3	TRBJ1-1
CASSLEPAVTGVETQYF	TGTGCCAGCAGCTTGGAACCGGCGGTGACGGGGGTGGAGACCCAGTACTTC	few	NA	TRBV5-8	TRBJ2-5
CASSPPPGLDTQYF	TGTGCCAGCAGCCCCCCCCCGGGATTAGATACGCAGTATTTT	NA	NA	TRBV28	TRBJ2-3
CASSLQGRVLLYYSNQPQHF	TGTGCCAGCAGCCTCCAGGGTCGGGTCCTTTTGTATTATAGCAATCAGCCCCAGCATTTT	NA	NA	TRBV27	TRBJ1-5
CASSFSQSTEAFF	TGTGCCAGCAGCTTCAGCCAAAGCACTGAAGCTTTCTTT	once	NA	TRBV7-3	TRBJ1-1
CASSPNLEGSSYGYTF	TGTGCCAGCTCACCGAACCTAGAAGGGTCGAGCTATGGCTACACCTTC	NA	NA	TRBV18	TRBJ1-2
CASRENLASEQFF	TGTGCCAGTAGAGAGAATTTGGCGTCTGAGCAGTTCTTC	NA	NA	TRBV19	TRBJ2-1
CASSQAVADAYEQYF	TGTGCCAGCAGCCAAGCGGTGGCGGATGCCTACGAGCAGTACTTC	NA	NA	TRBV4-2	TRBJ2-7
CASSEQGISGANVLTF	TGTGCCAGCAGTGAACAGGGTATCTCTGGGGCCAACGTCCTGACTTTC	NA	NA	TRBV6-4	TRBJ2-6
CASSQEGQGGTDTQYF	TGTGCCAGCAGCCAAGAGGGACAGGGAGGCACAGATACGCAGTATTTT	NA	TRBD1	TRBV4-2	TRBJ2-3
CASSLQVGTEAFF	TGTGCCAGCAGTCTGCAAGTGGGGACTGAAGCTTTCTTT	NA	NA	TRBV2	TRBJ1-1